This T cell receptor (beta chain) was recovered during a study of blood T cell repertoires in COVID-19. Study as a whole: The United States, Italy and Spain provided the acute and convalescent COVID-19 samples.

V was shortened by 8 bases and J by 1 base, with 15 bases between the two germline ends. Germline V gene lookup returns CDR1 LGHDT and CDR2 YNNKEL (reference sequence). The CDR3 has 14 amino acids. Cohort placement rested on clinical history that participants reported themselves. As handled by the study authors: Amplifying reference gene primers gave estimates of nucleated cell counts. Profiled with immunoSEQ multiplex PCR; TCRdb holds only in-frame clones, not every one. Clone size and V and J calls were adopted from that table, with D and trimming inferred from the DNA. Of 290,000 or so clones in the sample, 75% to 95% were seen once.

Sequencing was carried out using PBMCs or T cells enriched from blood (not recorded which). The chain has TRBV3-1 (or the pseudogene TRBV3-2) and TRBJ2-7; tentative D call: TRBD2 (7 bases). This sequence was found in a woman aged 25 to 39 who had recovered from COVID-19. The DNA for the CDR3 is TGTGCCAGCCAGAGGGGGGGCGATTCCTACGAGCAGTACTTC. This codes for CASQRGGDSYEQYF.